This T cell receptor (beta chain) was captured by sequencing in a study of neoadjuvant nivolumab and ipilimumab in lung cancer. Regarding this clone: Its antigen is not identified.

Between the trimmed V and J ends, which lost 0 bases and 2 bases, there was a span of 10 bases. This CDR3 is 15 amino acids long. The germline gives CDR1 MNHEY, CDR2 SMNVEV (reference sequence). The study, taken as a whole, reports: TCR receptors were sequenced in few samples. Resected-tumor TCR richness correlated positively with pretherapy blood richness. Compared with tumor-adjacent uninvolved lung, resected tumors showed greater richness and clonality. From pretherapy to surgery, tumor richness and clonality rose with dual therapy.

Sequencing was performed with immunoSEQ multiplex PCR; in TCRdb, only in-frame clones are kept and a portion is missing. The sample carries about 26,000 clones, less than 90% recorded once. The source was peripheral blood, collected before neoadjuvant nivolumab, alone or with ipilimumab. This TCR was sampled from an adult with non-small cell lung cancer. This sequence joins TRBV27 and TRBJ1-1; maybe TRBD1 (6 bases). In DNA, the CDR3 is TGTGCCAGCAGTTTATCTCAGGGGCCAAACACTGAAGCTTTCTTT. This encodes CASSLSQGPNTEAFF.